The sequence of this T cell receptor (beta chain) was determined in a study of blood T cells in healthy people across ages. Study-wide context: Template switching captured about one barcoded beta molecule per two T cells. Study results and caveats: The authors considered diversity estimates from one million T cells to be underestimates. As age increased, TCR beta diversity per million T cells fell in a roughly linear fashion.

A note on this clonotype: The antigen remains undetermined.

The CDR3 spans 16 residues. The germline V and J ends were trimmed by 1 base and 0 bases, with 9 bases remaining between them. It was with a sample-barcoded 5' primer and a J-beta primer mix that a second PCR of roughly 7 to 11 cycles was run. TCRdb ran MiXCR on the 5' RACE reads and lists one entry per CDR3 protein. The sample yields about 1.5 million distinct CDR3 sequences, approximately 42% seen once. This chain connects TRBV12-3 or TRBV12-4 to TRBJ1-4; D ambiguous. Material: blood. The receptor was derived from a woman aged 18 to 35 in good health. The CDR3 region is CASSLEGLPTNEKLFF. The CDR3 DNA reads TGTGCCAGCAGTTTAGAAGGCCTCCCAACTAATGAAAAACTGTTTTTT.